The 24 T cell receptor beta chains below were found in one sample sequenced in a study of control samples from healthy donors and cancer patients (TCRdb year 2020). The receptor library was made with the immunoSEQ multiplex PCR assay. TCRdb took this table from immuneACCESS and kept in-frame rearrangements with V and J called. Such tables lack part of the clones; where checked against another copy, unresolved V genes explain under half of the gap, and the rest is unexplained. Here the sample has 94,000 or so clones; about 81% occur a single time. Under 40% of the sample is held by the ten biggest clonotypes. Sequencing was carried out using PBMCs. The receptors were gathered from a man aged 65 to 85 with lung cancer.

The chain joins TRBV25-1 to TRBJ1-2; D is uncertain. V lost 5 bases to trimming and J lost 8 bases, with 12 bases between them. Germline lookup yields CDR1 MGHDK and CDR2 SYGVNS. The CDR3 covers 12 residues. This CDR3 reads CASSPRGLGYTF. CDR3 sequence (DNA): TGTGCCAGCAGTCCACGGGGTTTAGGCTACACCTTC.

This chain connects TRBV19 to TRBJ2-2; tentative D call: TRBD2 (5 bases). CDR1 is LNHDA, CDR2 SQIVND, per germline (reference sequence). Trimming cost V 4 bases and J 0 bases, with 12 bases left between them. The CDR3 loop spans 16 amino acids. The CDR3 reads CASSTLTGTNTGELFF. In DNA, the CDR3 is TGTGCCAGTAGTACCCTAACGGGGACGAACACCGGGGAGCTGTTTTTT.

The V call is TRBV5-5, the J call TRBJ1-4; no firm D call. The CDR3 loop spans 14 amino acids. CDR1 SGHKS and CDR2 YYEKEE come from the germline V gene (reference sequence). The germline V and J ends were trimmed by 2 bases and 1 base, with 6 bases remaining between them. The CDR3: CASSLRETNEKLFF. In nucleotides, the CDR3 is TGTGCCAGCAGCTTAAGGGAAACTAATGAAAAACTGTTTTTT. Full variable domain (remainder filled in from reference TRBV5-5 and TRBJ1-4): DAGVTQSPTHLIKTRGQQVTLRCSPISGHKSVSWYQQVLGQGPQFIFQYYEKEERGRGNFPDRFSARQFPNYSSELNVNALLLGDSALYLCASSLRETNEKLFFGSGTQLSVL.

The chain uses TRBV21-1 and TRBJ2-4; the table's TRBD2 call for D was not verified on the DNA. TRBV21-1 is labeled a pseudogene. The CDR3 spans 15 residues. CDR3 protein: CASSDPRKRGWIQYF. The CDR3 nucleotides are TGTGCCAGCAGCGACCCACGGAAGCGAGGTTGGATTCAGTACTTC.

The rearrangement links TRBV7-3 to TRBJ1-1; D is unclear. From germline, CDR1 is SGHTA and CDR2 FQGTGA. The CDR3 spans 15 residues. Trimming left V 4 bases short and J 0 bases short, with 12 bases between. The CDR3 reads CASSSKGPLNTEAFF. CDR3 nucleotides: TGTGCCAGCAGCTCTAAGGGTCCCCTGAACACTGAAGCTTTCTTT. Complete variable domain (other parts from reference TRBV7-3 and TRBJ1-1): GAGVSQTPSNKVTEKGKYVELRCDPISGHTALYWYRQSLGQGPEFLIYFQGTGAADDSGLPNDRFFAVRPEGSVSTLKIQRTERGDSAVYLCASSSKGPLNTEAFFGQGTRLTVV.

V and J are TRBV3-1 (or the pseudogene TRBV3-2) and TRBJ1-1, with D uncertain. V lost 1 base and J lost 0, with 18 bases in between. This CDR3 is 18 amino acids long. Germline CDR1 LGHDT, CDR2 YNNKEL (reference sequence). In DNA form, the CDR3 reads TGTGCCAGCAGCCAAGGTGGTGCGCCGTACACCATGAACACTGAAGCTTTCTTT. This sequence encodes CASSQGGAPYTMNTEAFF.

CDR3 coding DNA: TGTGCCAGCAGTTTTCGCCTAGCGGGGTCTGAGCAGTTCTTC. It translates to CASSFRLAGSEQFF. The rearrangement links TRBV27 to TRBJ2-1; 9 bases agree with TRBD2. The V and J ends lost 3 bases and 9 bases, in that order; junction bases with no gene match: 6. Germline CDR1 reads MNHEY; CDR2 reads SMNVEV (reference sequence). CDR3 length: 14 residues.

DNA of the CDR3: TGTGCCAGCAGACGTGACAGTTCCTCCTACGAGCAGTACTTC. This encodes CASRRDSSSYEQYF. The J gene is TRBJ2-7, the V gene TRBV7-9, with a possible D match to TRBD1 (5 bases). The CDR3 loop spans 14 amino acids. Trimming took off 6 bases at V and 0 bases at J, with 12 bases between the two ends. In germline, CDR1 is SEHNR, CDR2 FQNEAQ (reference sequence).

This clone came up once. This chain uses TRBV6-5 with TRBJ2-5; 7 nucleotides align to TRBD1. CDR1 is MNHEY and CDR2 is SVGAGI in the germline V gene. The ends lost 2 bases at V and 2 bases at J; junction bases unmatched: 5. The CDR3 runs 15 residues. For the CDR3, the DNA is TGTGCCAGCAGTTACCTCTCGGGACAGCAAGAGACCCAGTACTTC. This gives the protein CASSYLSGQQETQYF.

This clone appeared a single time. The V gene is TRBV18, the J gene TRBJ1-2, with TRBD1 matching over 8 bases. Germline V CDR1 and CDR2: KGHSH, LQKENI. The CDR3 is 14 amino acids. With 3 bases clipped from V and 2 bases from J, the junction kept 2 bases outside the gene matches. The CDR3, as DNA: TGTGCCAGCTCACCGGGACAGGAAAACTATGGCTACACCTTC. Amino acids: CASSPGQENYGYTF.

The V gene is TRBV20-1, the J gene TRBJ1-2; no definite D call. Trimming removed 5 bases from V and 5 bases from J, with 9 bases in between. CDR1 and CDR2 (germline): DFQATT, SNEGSKA (reference sequence). This CDR3 region has 11 residues. This chain's CDR3 is CSAPLWYGYTF. The CDR3 nucleotides read TGCAGTGCTCCCCTCTGGTATGGCTACACCTTC.

The chain carries TRBV7-8 and TRBJ1-1, with no clear D. V shed 1 base and J shed 0 bases, with 6 bases lying between them. CDR1 and CDR2 from the germline V gene are SGHVS and FQNEAQ. There are 14 residues in the CDR3. CDR3 sequence reads: CASSLVGLNTEAFF. The CDR3 nucleotides are TGTGCCAGCAGCTTAGTGGGCTTGAACACTGAAGCTTTCTTT.

The chain has TRBV11-3 and TRBJ2-1; D remains unclear. With 5 bases removed from V and 6 bases from J, the gap between germline ends came to 20 bases. CDR1 and CDR2 from the germline V gene are SGHNT and YENEEA. The CDR3 consists of 16 residues. CDR3 protein: CASSSHTVGRSNEQFF. The CDR3 DNA is TGTGCCAGCAGCAGCCATACAGTAGGTCGTAGCAATGAGCAGTTCTTC. The full variable domain, rest sourced from reference TRBV11-3 and TRBJ2-1, is EAGVVQSPRYKIIEKKQPVAFWCNPISGHNTLYWYLQNLGQGPELLIRYENEEAVDDSQLPKDRFSAERLKGVDSTLKIQPAELGDSAVYLCASSSHTVGRSNEQFFGPGTRLTVL.

This chain uses TRBV4-3 with TRBJ1-2, with D perhaps TRBD1 (5 bases). The CDR3 is made up of 15 amino acids. Germline-derived CDR1 and CDR2 are LGHNA and YSLEER. V lost 3 bases and J 5 bases, leaving 16 bases between the germline ends. Here the CDR3 reads CASSQAPAGRYGYTF. The CDR3 DNA is TGCGCCAGCAGCCAGGCCCCGGCAGGGAGGTATGGCTACACCTTC.

The V and J genes are TRBV5-1 and TRBJ1-2; possibly TRBD1 for D (6 bases). Trimming left V 2 bases short and J 2 bases short, with 13 bases between. CDR3 length: 15 residues. The germline V gene encodes CDR1 SGHRS and CDR2 YFSETQ. The CDR3 sequence is CASSLHRDKNYGYTF. The CDR3 DNA sequence: TGCGCCAGCAGCTTACACCGGGACAAAAACTATGGCTACACCTTC.

The chain combines TRBV11-2 with TRBJ1-1; D remains ambiguous. Deletions cut 6 bases from V and 4 bases from J, with 12 bases between. The CDR3 is made up of 13 amino acids. From germline, CDR1 is SGHAT and CDR2 FQNNGV. CDR3 sequence: CASRMGVGTEAFF. The CDR3, as DNA: TGTGCCAGCAGAATGGGAGTGGGCACTGAAGCTTTCTTT.

CDR3 region: CASSREGATGTQYF. In DNA, the CDR3 is TGTGCCAGCTCACGGGAAGGCGCTACGGGTACGCAGTATTTT. This sequence joins TRBV18 and TRBJ2-3; D gene unclear. The CDR3 loop spans 14 amino acids. Per germline, CDR1 KGHSH and CDR2 LQKENI. V dropped 4 bases and J dropped 8 bases, with 16 bases sitting between them.

The chain employs TRBV7-3 and TRBJ2-7, with TRBD2 matching 10 bases. After removal of 6 bases from V and 7 bases from J, the junction contained 9 bases not matched to a gene. Germline values: CDR1 SGHTA, CDR2 FQGTGA. CDR3 size: 14 residues. In DNA, the CDR3 is TGTGCCAGCAGGTCTCCTAGCGGGGGATTTGAGCAGTACTTC. Translating it yields CASRSPSGGFEQYF.

The chain joins TRBV4-3 to TRBJ2-7; TRBD1 aligns across 8 bases. The CDR3 contains 13 residues. J lost 4 bases, V lost 5 bases, and 4 bases had no gene match. The V gene's germline CDR1 is LGHNA and CDR2 YSLEER. The CDR3 nucleotides are TGCGCCAGCAGCACCGGACAGGGTTACGAGCAGTACTTC. Its translation is CASSTGQGYEQYF.

The V call is TRBV6-4, the J call TRBJ1-1; 9 bases match TRBD1. With 6 bases clipped from V and 1 base from J, the junction kept 0 bases outside the gene matches. In germline, CDR1 is MRHNA, CDR2 SNTAGT. The CDR3 runs 13 residues. The CDR3 spells CASRDRGNTEAFF. The CDR3 DNA follows: TGTGCCAGCAGGGACAGGGGGAACACTGAAGCTTTCTTT.

The chain couples TRBV3-1 (or the pseudogene TRBV3-2) to TRBJ1-4; D gene uncertain. The CDR3 runs to 14 residues. Germline CDR1 and CDR2: LGHDT and YNNKEL (reference sequence). V lost 5 bases to trimming and J lost 8 bases, with 15 bases between them. The CDR3 DNA sequence: TGTGCCAGCAGCACCGGGATCTTGAAAGAAAAACTGTTTTTT. Residues: CASSTGILKEKLFF.

The chain is built from TRBV29-1 and TRBJ2-7, with a possible D match to TRBD1 (5 bases). Per germline, CDR1 SQVTM and CDR2 ANQGSEA. Trimming removed 0 bases at V and 4 bases at J, with 7 bases between. The CDR3 length is 12 residues. CDR3 sequence: CSVEDRDYEQYF. CDR3 nucleotide sequence: TGCAGCGTTGAAGACAGGGATTACGAGCAGTACTTC.

The chain links TRBV5-1 to TRBJ2-2, with 11 bases fitting TRBD2. Trimming at V came to 1 base and at J to 7 bases, leaving 6 bases not matched to a gene. Per germline, CDR1 SGHRS and CDR2 YFSETQ. This CDR3 spans 16 amino acids. The CDR3 here is CASSLTSGGGSGELFF. The CDR3 DNA reads TGCGCCAGCAGCTTGACTAGCGGGGGCGGTAGCGGGGAGCTGTTTTTT.

The chain links TRBV6-2 or TRBV6-3 to TRBJ2-7, with D possibly being TRBD1 (5 bases). Germline V gene lookup returns CDR1 MNHEY and CDR2 SVGEGT. With 2 bases removed from V and 2 bases from J, the gap between germline ends came to 13 bases. CDR3 length: 15 amino acids. CDR3 DNA sequence: TGTGCCAGCAGTTACCCGCGCAGGGATCCCTACGAGCAGTACTTC. The encoded protein is CASSYPRRDPYEQYF.